This record covers a single T cell receptor (beta chain). Per the study methods: Nucleated cell counts were estimated from reference gene primer amplification. The assay was immunoSEQ multiplex PCR, and TCRdb's table has in-frame clones only and misses some. V and J calls and clone size are copied from that table; D and trimming were computed from the DNA. This sample has roughly 200,000 clones, with more than 65% found just once. This sample was included in a study of blood T cell repertoires in COVID-19. The wider study: Acute-phase and convalescent COVID-19 samples originated in the United States, Italy and Spain.

The CDR3 is made up of 15 amino acids. The germline V gene has CDR1 SGDLS and CDR2 YYNGEE. With 5 bases clipped from V and 4 bases from J, the junction kept 7 bases outside the gene matches. The chain recombines TRBV9 with TRBJ2-1, with 9 bases that match TRBD1. This sequence originates from a man between 50 and 59 years old with active or convalescent COVID-19. Material: peripheral blood. CDR3 loop: CASRPTGGAYNEQFF. DNA for the CDR3: TGTGCCAGCAGACCTACAGGGGGCGCATACAATGAGCAGTTCTTC.